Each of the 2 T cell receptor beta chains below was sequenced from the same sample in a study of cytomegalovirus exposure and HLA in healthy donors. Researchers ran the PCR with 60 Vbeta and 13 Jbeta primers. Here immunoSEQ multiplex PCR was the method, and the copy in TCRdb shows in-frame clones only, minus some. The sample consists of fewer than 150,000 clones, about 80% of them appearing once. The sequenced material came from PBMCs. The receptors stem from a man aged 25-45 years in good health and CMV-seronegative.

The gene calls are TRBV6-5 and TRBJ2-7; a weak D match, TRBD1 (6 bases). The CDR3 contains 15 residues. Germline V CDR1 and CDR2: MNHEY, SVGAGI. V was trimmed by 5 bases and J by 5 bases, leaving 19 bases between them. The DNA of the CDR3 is TGTGCCAGCAGTCATCAACCCAGGGGATCGGACGAGCAGTACTTC. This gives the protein CASSHQPRGSDEQYF.

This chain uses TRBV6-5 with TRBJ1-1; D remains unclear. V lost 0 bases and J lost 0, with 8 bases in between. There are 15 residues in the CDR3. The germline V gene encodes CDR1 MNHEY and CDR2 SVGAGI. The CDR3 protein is CASSYSSKVNTEAFF. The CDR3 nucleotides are TGTGCCAGCAGTTACTCGAGCAAAGTGAACACTGAAGCTTTCTTT.